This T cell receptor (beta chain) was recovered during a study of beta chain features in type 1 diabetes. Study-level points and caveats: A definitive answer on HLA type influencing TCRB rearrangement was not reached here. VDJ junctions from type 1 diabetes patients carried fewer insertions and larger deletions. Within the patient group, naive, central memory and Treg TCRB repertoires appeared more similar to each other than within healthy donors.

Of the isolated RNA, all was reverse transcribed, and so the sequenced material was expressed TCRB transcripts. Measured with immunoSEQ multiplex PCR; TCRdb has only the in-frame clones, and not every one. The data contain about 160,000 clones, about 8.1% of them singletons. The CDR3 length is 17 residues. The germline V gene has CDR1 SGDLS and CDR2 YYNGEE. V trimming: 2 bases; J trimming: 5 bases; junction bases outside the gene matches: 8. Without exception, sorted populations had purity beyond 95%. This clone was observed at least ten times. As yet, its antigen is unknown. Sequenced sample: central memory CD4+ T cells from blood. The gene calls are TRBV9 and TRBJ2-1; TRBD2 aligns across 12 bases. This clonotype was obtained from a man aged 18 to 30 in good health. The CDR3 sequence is CASSVRPWTSGDNEQFF. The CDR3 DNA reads TGTGCCAGCAGCGTGAGACCCTGGACTAGCGGGGACAATGAGCAGTTCTTC. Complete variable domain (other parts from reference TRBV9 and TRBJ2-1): DSGVTQTPKHLITATGQRVTLRCSPRSGDLSVYWYQQSLDQGLQFLIQYYNGEERAKGNILERFSAQQFPDLHSELNLSSLELGDSALYFCASSVRPWTSGDNEQFFGPGTRLTVL.